The 26 T cell receptor beta chains below were found in one sample sequenced in a study of molecular identifiers for immune sequencing clone quantification. TCRdb fed the PCR reads into MiXCR, producing one record per CDR3 protein. The table includes about 500,000 distinct CDR3 sequences, around 21% detected once. Material for sequencing was naive CD8+ T cells from blood, with Jurkat cell RNA spiked in. This sample's subset: FACS-sorted CD8+CD4-CCR7+CD45RA+ naive T cells. These receptors were collected from a human donor in good health. Some libraries in this study had Jurkat cell RNA spiked in.

The rearrangement links TRBV19 to TRBJ2-5; 10 bases map to TRBD1. The ends lost 10 bases at V and 4 bases at J; junction bases unmatched: 6. Germline V CDR1 and CDR2: LNHDA, SQIVND (reference sequence). The CDR3 runs 13 residues. CDR3 nucleotide sequence: TGTGCCATACGCGGGACAGGGGTAGAGACCCAGTACTTC. Its translation: CAIRGTGVETQYF.

A remark on this clonotype: This may come from a read error, since a much larger clone is one base off. The gene calls are TRBV16 and TRBJ1-5; no definite D call. The CDR3 contains 14 residues. Germline CDR1 is KGHSY and CDR2 is FQNENV. The CDR3 region has the DNA TGTGCCAGCAGCCACGGAGGCGGGAATCGGCCCCAGCATTTT. Its protein is CASSHGGGNRPQHF.

In this sample, this clonotype turned up many times. The genes are TRBV11-2 and TRBJ2-7; 7 bases map to TRBD1. The CDR3 loop spans 14 amino acids. Germline CDR1 is SGHAT and CDR2 is FQNNGV. V was clipped by 5 bases and J by 0 bases; unmatched bases: 4. CDR3: CASSTTGHSYEQYF. The DNA for the CDR3 is TGTGCCAGCAGCACGACAGGGCACTCCTACGAGCAGTACTTC.

This clonotype was detected ten times or more. In nucleotides, the CDR3 is TGTGCCAGTGCCCTGGGGACGGGCCTCAATCAGCCCCAGCATTTT. Amino acid sequence: CASALGTGLNQPQHF. The chain combines TRBV6-2 or TRBV6-3 with TRBJ1-5, with D possibly being TRBD1 (5 bases). V shed 9 bases and J shed 3 bases, with 18 bases lying between them. Germline assignment: CDR1 MNHEY and CDR2 SVGEGT. The CDR3 runs 15 residues.

This clonotype occurred many times. The rearrangement uses TRBV5-4 and TRBJ1-2, with 10 bases matching TRBD1. Germline CDR1 SGHNT, CDR2 YYREEE (reference sequence). Trimming removed 4 bases from V and 6 bases from J; junction bases left unmatched: 6. The CDR3 runs 14 residues. For the CDR3, the DNA is TGTGCCAGCAGCCCCTGGACAGGGGGACATGGCTACACCTTC. Amino acids: CASSPWTGGHGYTF.

This clonotype was recorded a few times. The junction departs from the called germline gene at one end, perhaps through a read error. CDR3 sequence reads: CASSPLAGHHEQFF. CDR3 DNA sequence: TGTGCTAGCAGCCCATTAGCGGGACATCATGAGCAGTTCTTC. The chain carries TRBV7-7 and TRBJ2-1, with 8 positions matching TRBD2. The CDR3 spans 14 residues. CDR1 and CDR2 (germline): SSHAT, FNYEAQ (reference sequence).

In this sample, this clonotype turned up a few times. The chain combines TRBV29-1 with TRBJ2-7; a possible D gene is TRBD2 (5 bases). The V gene lost 7 bases and the J gene lost 0 bases, with 13 bases spanning the gap. In germline, CDR1 is SQVTM, CDR2 ANQGSEA. The CDR3 spans 13 residues. CDR3 DNA sequence: TGCAGCGGGGGTGGTGGGAGCTCCTACGAGCAGTACTTC. This translates into CSGGGGSSYEQYF.

The chain links TRBV6-2 or TRBV6-3 to TRBJ2-7; unclear D gene. The CDR3 consists of 12 residues. Germline V gene lookup returns CDR1 MNHEY and CDR2 SVGEGT. Trimming cost V 5 bases and J 7 bases, with 12 bases left between them. DNA for the CDR3: TGTGCCAGCAGTAACGATGTGGGTGAGCAGTACTTC. Its protein product is CASSNDVGEQYF.

This clonotype was seen more than once but under ten times. V gene TRBV5-8 combines with J gene TRBJ1-2; a weak D match, TRBD1 (5 bases). This CDR3 is built from 15 residues. Germline assignment: CDR1 SGHTS and CDR2 YDEGEE. V was trimmed by 1 base and J by 2 bases, leaving 12 bases between them. CDR3 in DNA: TGTGCCAGCAGCTTGCGGGTGACAGTGAACTATGGCTACACCTTC. Its protein is CASSLRVTVNYGYTF.

The chain is built from TRBV4-3 and TRBJ2-7; the D call may be TRBD1 or TRBD2 (6 bases each). The CDR3 has 15 residues. V was cut by 6 bases and J by 5 bases, with 20 bases left in between. CDR1 and CDR2 from the germline V gene are LGHNA and YSLEER. CDR3 in DNA: TGCGCCAGCAGTCAACGGGGGCCGTATTCCGACGAGCAGTACTTC. This encodes CASSQRGPYSDEQYF.

This clonotype was counted a few times. The chain uses TRBV10-2 and TRBJ2-3, with TRBD2 matching 15 bases. The CDR3 is 18 amino acids. The V segment lost 6 bases and the J segment 1 base; nucleotides outside the gene matches: 8. Germline V gene data show CDR1 as WSHSY and CDR2 as SAAADI. This CDR3 reads CASRGGLAGGTGTDTQYF. CDR3 coding DNA: TGCGCCAGCAGGGGGGGACTAGCGGGGGGCACGGGCACAGATACGCAGTATTTT.

This clonotype was recorded a few times. The rearrangement links TRBV4-2 to TRBJ2-1, with 9 bases aligning to TRBD2. The junction had 15 bases not matched to a gene; V was cut back by 5 bases and J by 4 bases. The length of the CDR3 is 18 residues. From germline, CDR1 is LGHNA and CDR2 YNFKEQ. In DNA form, the CDR3 reads TGTGCCAGCAGCGTAAACCGCGAGCGGGAGGTGTGGTACAATGAGCAGTTCTTC. Translation: CASSVNREREVWYNEQFF.

Written as DNA, the CDR3 is TGTGCCAGCAGGCCGAACTATGGCTACACCTTC. Amino acids: CASRPNYGYTF. The V and J genes are TRBV28 and TRBJ1-2; D gene unclear. CDR3 size: 11 residues. Germline CDR1 MDHEN, CDR2 SYDVKM. Trimming cost V 6 bases and J 2 bases, with 4 bases left between them.

This clonotype showed up many times. V and J are TRBV29-1 and TRBJ2-1, with 8 bases identical to TRBD2. J was trimmed by 7 bases and V by 2 bases; bases with no gene match: 10. CDR3 length: 15 residues. Germline lookup yields CDR1 SQVTM and CDR2 ANQGSEA. CDR3: CSVESGAGVLNEQFF. The CDR3 coding sequence is TGCAGCGTTGAATCTGGAGCGGGAGTATTGAATGAGCAGTTCTTC.

This clonotype was counted at least ten times. The chain carries TRBV29-1 and TRBJ2-2; D gene unclear. The CDR3 totals 13 residues. CDR1 is SQVTM and CDR2 is ANQGSEA in the germline V gene. V shed 4 bases and J shed 2 bases, with 8 bases lying between them. The CDR3 bases are TGCAGCGTTGTAGGACGTAACACCGGGGAGCTGTTTTTT. It codes for CSVVGRNTGELFF.

CDR3 DNA sequence: TGTGCCAGCAGCTTAGCGCGGGGGACTGAGCAGTTCTTC. It encodes CASSLARGTEQFF. V and J are TRBV7-8 and TRBJ2-1; 7 nucleotides match TRBD2. This CDR3 region has 13 residues. Germline trimming cut 0 bases from V and 9 bases from J; bases unmatched to any gene: 2. Germline V gene lookup returns CDR1 SGHVS and CDR2 FQNEAQ.

Note on this clonotype: A much larger clone differs by one base, so this may be a read error. The chain uses TRBV14 and TRBJ1-5; D is undetermined. Looked up from germline, CDR1 is SGHDN and CDR2 is FVKESK. CDR3 length: 19 amino acids. CDR3 nucleotide sequence: TGTGTCAGCAGCCAAGACGGCACTGCGAGTTCTGATAGCAATCAGCCCCAGCATTTT. Translation: CVSSQDGTASSDSNQPQHF. Looking up the rest from reference TRBV14 and TRBJ1-5 gives the full variable domain: EAGVTQFPSHSVIEKGQTVTLRCDPISGHDNLYWYRRVMGKEIKFLLHFVKESKQDESGMPNNRFLAERTGGTYSTLKVQPAELEDSGVYFCVSSQDGTASSDSNQPQHFGDGTRLSIL.

In this sample, this clonotype turned up many times. J is TRBJ1-1 and V is TRBV10-3, with 7 positions matching TRBD1. CDR3 length equals 14 residues. The trim removed 4 bases at V and 3 bases at J, leaving 5 bases unmatched. CDR1 is ENHRY, CDR2 SYGVKD, per germline. CDR3 protein: CAISGKGADTEAFF. Written as DNA, the CDR3 is TGTGCCATCAGTGGAAAGGGGGCAGACACTGAAGCTTTCTTT.

V and J are TRBV27 and TRBJ2-2, with D possibly matching TRBD2 (5 bases). Germline V lookup: CDR1 MNHEY, CDR2 SMNVEV (reference sequence). The V and J ends lost 7 bases and 3 bases respectively, with 15 bases between them. The CDR3 runs 15 residues. DNA of the CDR3: TGTGCCAGCACATCTAATAGGGAGTACACCGGGGAGCTGTTTTTT. Translated, it gives CASTSNREYTGELFF.

This clonotype has ten or more counts. The genes are TRBV12-3 or TRBV12-4 and TRBJ2-3; 8 nucleotides match TRBD2. Trimming removed 8 bases from V and 1 base from J; junction bases left unmatched: 11. The CDR3 contains 16 residues. The CDR3 region is CASRGGVQLRTDTQYF. CDR3 DNA: TGTGCCAGCCGGGGGGGAGTCCAACTACGCACAGATACGCAGTATTTT.

V usage is TRBV5-5 and J usage is TRBJ1-1; no clear D. The CDR3 is 14 residues long. The V end lost 0 bases, the J end lost 0 bases, and 6 bases lay between the germline ends. Germline CDR1 SGHKS, CDR2 YYEKEE (reference sequence). The CDR3 sequence is CASSLEGLNTEAFF. The CDR3 DNA reads TGTGCCAGCAGCTTGGAGGGTCTGAACACTGAAGCTTTCTTT.

As to this clonotype: A much larger clone differs by one base, so this may be a read error. The CDR3 DNA reads as TGTGCCAGCAGCCAAGAAGCTAGGGCCGTCACAGATACGCAGTATTTT. Translated, it gives CASSQEARAVTDTQYF. The genes are TRBV3-1 and TRBJ2-3, with D uncertain. V was trimmed by 0 bases and J by 2 bases, leaving 12 bases between them. The CDR3 runs 16 residues. CDR1 LGHDT and CDR2 YNNKEL come from the germline V gene (reference sequence).

The chain has TRBV4-1 and TRBJ2-5, with 8 bases that match TRBD1. This CDR3 spans 17 amino acids. Per germline, CDR1 MGHRA and CDR2 YSYEKL. The J segment lost 2 bases and the V segment lost 2 bases, leaving 10 bases of the junction unmatched. CDR3 coding DNA: TGCGCCAGCAGCCAACTGATGCCGGGACAGGAGCAAGAGACCCAGTACTTC. Translated: CASSQLMPGQEQETQYF.

Comment on this clonotype: A much bigger clone sits one base away, suggesting this may be a read error. V usage is TRBV11-2 and J usage is TRBJ2-3; D uncertain. The germline V and J ends were trimmed by 8 bases and 8 bases, with 17 bases remaining between them. The germline V gene encodes CDR1 SGHAT and CDR2 FQNNGV. The CDR3 has 13 amino acids. The CDR3 reads CASGLIRQATQYF. The CDR3 DNA is TGTGCCAGCGGCCTCATAAGGCAAGCTACGCAGTATTTT.

With respect to this clonotype: A single base separates this from a much larger clone, so it may be a read error. This chain joins TRBV7-9 and TRBJ2-5; 9 bases agree with TRBD2. Per the germline V gene, CDR1 is SEHNR and CDR2 is FQNEAQ (reference sequence). The CDR3 loop spans 20 amino acids. The CDR3 DNA follows: TGTACCAGCAGCTCCCAGACGGCTAGCGGGGACGAACCGATCCCAGAGACCCAGTACTTC. It codes for CTSSSQTASGDEPIPETQYF.

As for this clonotype: This may be a read error: a much more frequent sequence differs by one nucleotide. This sequence joins TRBV12-3 or TRBV12-4 and TRBJ2-3; D may be TRBD1 or TRBD2 (6 bases each). The CDR3 length is 17 residues. The germline V and J ends were trimmed by 7 bases and 0 bases, with 20 bases remaining between them. CDR3 sequence: CASKSFGGHNSTDTQYF. In nucleotides, the CDR3 is TGTGCCAGCAAATCGTTCGGGGGCCACAATAGCACAGATACGCAGTATTTT.